This TCR beta chain emerged from a study of blood T cell repertoires in COVID-19. Repertoires were generated with immunoSEQ multiplex PCR, while TCRdb's copy carries only in-frame clones and drops some. The repertoire holds approximately 330,000 clones, with 90% as singletons. Germline V gene sequence: CDR1 SGHDN, CDR2 FVKESK. The CDR3 runs 14 residues. With 3 bases removed from V and 2 bases from J, the gap between germline ends came to 10 bases. The sequencing sample was made of peripheral blood. This rearrangement joins TRBV14 to TRBJ1-1; tentative D call: TRBD1 (5 bases). The receptor was derived from a woman aged 40 to 50 with COVID-19, enrolled during active disease. This chain's CDR3 is CASSHSGSNTEAFF. Written as DNA, the CDR3 is TGTGCCAGCAGCCATTCAGGGTCAAACACTGAAGCTTTCTTT.